Presented here are 26 T cell receptor beta chains from one specimen sequenced in a study of blood T cell repertoires in COVID-19. Repertoires were generated with immunoSEQ multiplex PCR, while TCRdb's copy carries only in-frame clones and drops some. This table holds 390,000 or so clones, approximately 90% found once. What was sequenced was peripheral blood. The receptors derive from a young woman with active or convalescent COVID-19.

The J gene is TRBJ2-7, the V gene TRBV6-1, with TRBD1 identical over 7 bases. CDR1 MNHNS and CDR2 SASEGT come from the germline V gene. The CDR3 spans 13 residues. Losses at the gene ends were 3 bases for V and 2 bases for J; bases not matched to a gene: 1. The CDR3 region has the DNA TGTGCCAGCAGTGAGACAGGGACCTACGAGCAGTACTTC. Amino acid sequence: CASSETGTYEQYF.

This clone has more than one count but fewer than ten. This same CDR3 is encoded by further DNA sequences in the sample. J is TRBJ2-1 and V is TRBV5-1, with 7 bases aligning to TRBD1. This CDR3 region has 15 residues. Unmatched junction bases numbered 2, after V lost 0 bases and J lost 2 bases. Per germline, CDR1 SGHRS and CDR2 YFSETQ. Written as DNA, the CDR3 is TGCGCCAGCAGCTTGGGGACAGGTCCCTACAATGAGCAGTTCTTC. Translated, it gives CASSLGTGPYNEQFF.

The chain carries TRBV19 and TRBJ2-2, with D possibly being TRBD2 (6 bases). This CDR3 comprises 13 residues. The V gene lost 10 bases and the J gene lost 2 bases, with 11 bases spanning the gap. Germline-derived CDR1 and CDR2 are LNHDA and SQIVND (reference sequence). This CDR3 is CAIGTVNTGELFF. The CDR3 DNA is TGTGCCATTGGGACTGTTAACACCGGGGAGCTGTTTTTT. Together with reference TRBV19 and TRBJ2-2, the CDR3 gives the full variable domain: DGGITQSPKYLFRKEGQNVTLSCEQNLNHDAMYWYRQDPGQGLRLIYYSQIVNDFQKGDIAEGYSVSREKKESFPLTVTSAQKNPTAFYLCAIGTVNTGELFFGEGSRLTVL.

This clone turned up a few times. The rearrangement links TRBV27 to TRBJ2-7; the match to TRBD1 covers 7 bases. Germline CDR1 is MNHEY and CDR2 is SMNVEV (reference sequence). V trimming: 4 bases; J trimming: 3 bases; junction bases outside the gene matches: 6. The length of the CDR3 is 14 residues. The CDR3: CASSSDRVFYEQYF. CDR3 DNA sequence: TGTGCCAGCAGTTCAGACAGGGTATTCTACGAGCAGTACTTC.

In nucleotides, the CDR3 is TGTGCCAGCAGTGAACCCGGGACAAGGGGCTACGAGCAGTACTTC. Residues: CASSEPGTRGYEQYF. This chain uses TRBV6-1 with TRBJ2-7; tentative D call: TRBD1 (6 bases). CDR3 length: 15 amino acids. Trimming took off 2 bases at V and 3 bases at J, with 14 bases between the two ends. Germline V gene lookup returns CDR1 MNHNS and CDR2 SASEGT.

The rearrangement uses TRBV19 and TRBJ2-5; D is possibly TRBD1 (5 bases). V was shortened by 5 bases and J by 4 bases, with 11 bases between the two germline ends. Germline CDR1 and CDR2: LNHDA and SQIVND (reference sequence). This CDR3 contains 13 residues. The CDR3 here is CASSQGVLETQYF. The CDR3, as DNA: TGTGCCAGTAGTCAGGGCGTTTTAGAGACCCAGTACTTC.

This clone was seen a few times. This rearrangement joins TRBV6-5 to TRBJ1-1; D is possibly TRBD1 (5 bases). The V gene's germline CDR1 is MNHEY and CDR2 SVGAGI. Trimming took 5 bases from V and 8 from J, leaving 12 bases between them. The CDR3 covers 12 residues. DNA for the CDR3: TGTGCCAGCAGTCTCCGGGGGTCCGAAGCTTTCTTT. Protein: CASSLRGSEAFF.

This clone is a singleton in its sample. V usage is TRBV10-2 and J usage is TRBJ1-2; 12 bases line up with TRBD1. Germline trimming cut 4 bases from V and 0 bases from J; bases unmatched to any gene: 18. The germline V gene encodes CDR1 WSHSY and CDR2 SAAADI. The CDR3 contains 21 residues. In nucleotides, the CDR3 is TGCGCCAGCAGTGCAGACCCCGGGACAGGGGGCGAAGAAGGGCCTAACTATGGCTACACCTTC. Amino acids: CASSADPGTGGEEGPNYGYTF.

This chain joins TRBV12-3 or TRBV12-4 and TRBJ1-1; 9 positions match TRBD1. The CDR3 covers 13 residues. Trimming took 6 bases from V and 10 from J; bases not matched to a gene: 9. Here the CDR3 DNA reads TGTGCCAGCAGACAGGGGGCGCGGTTCGGAGCTTTCTTT. It is translated as CASRQGARFGAFF.

This clone was observed a few times. The chain employs TRBV25-1 and TRBJ1-1, with D unresolved. Germline V lookup: CDR1 MGHDK, CDR2 SYGVNS. V was trimmed by 3 bases and J by 4 bases, leaving 18 bases between them. The CDR3 is 16 amino acids. The CDR3 loop is CASSDYFLSPLTEAFF. CDR3 DNA sequence: TGTGCCAGCAGTGATTACTTCTTAAGCCCCCTCACTGAAGCTTTCTTT.

The chain combines TRBV7-7 with TRBJ2-5, with 9 bases matching TRBD1. Germline trimming cut 5 bases from V and 3 bases from J; bases unmatched to any gene: 25. Germline V lookup: CDR1 SSHAT, CDR2 FNYEAQ (reference sequence). The CDR3 contains 21 residues. The CDR3 spells CASSTPRDRVFKNILEETQYF. As DNA, the CDR3 is TGTGCCAGCAGCACACCCCGGGACAGGGTTTTCAAGAACATCTTAGAAGAGACCCAGTACTTC. Supplemented by reference TRBV7-7 and TRBJ2-5, the full variable domain reads GAGVSQSPRYKVTKRGQDVTLRCDPISSHATLYWYQQALGQGPEFLTYFNYEAQPDKSGLPSDRFSAERPEGSISTLTIQRTEQRDSAMYRCASSTPRDRVFKNILEETQYFGPGTRLLVL.

This chain links TRBV29-1 with TRBJ2-2; 7 nucleotides align to TRBD2. From germline, CDR1 is SQVTM and CDR2 ANQGSEA. The junction had 8 bases not matched to a gene; V was cut back by 6 bases and J by 4 bases. CDR3 length: 14 amino acids. CDR3 region: CSVARGGSTGELFF. In DNA form, the CDR3 reads TGCAGCGTGGCCCGGGGAGGGAGCACCGGGGAGCTGTTTTTT.

The chain employs TRBV10-2 and TRBJ1-2, with 7 positions matching TRBD1. The V gene end was trimmed by 6 bases and the J gene end by 4 bases; junction bases not matched to a gene: 2. Looked up from germline, CDR1 is WSHSY and CDR2 is SAAADI. This CDR3 contains 12 residues. The CDR3 sequence is CASRRDSYGYTF. CDR3 sequence (DNA): TGCGCCAGCAGGAGGGACAGCTATGGCTACACCTTC.

The chain recombines TRBV11-2 with TRBJ1-6, with TRBD1 matching over 11 bases. Germline V lookup: CDR1 SGHAT, CDR2 FQNNGV. CDR3 length: 17 residues. The trim removed 5 bases at V and 14 bases at J, leaving 17 bases unmatched. This CDR3 is CASSGQPGTGGRGALHF. The CDR3 nucleotides read TGTGCCAGCAGCGGGCAACCCGGGACAGGGGGTCGTGGGGCCCTCCACTTT.

This chain links TRBV7-6 with TRBJ2-1; D remains ambiguous. The V and J ends lost 2 bases and 8 bases respectively, with 4 bases between them. The CDR3 contains 11 residues. CDR1 is SGHVS, CDR2 FNYEAQ, per germline. CDR3 region: CASSLIYEQFF. The CDR3 DNA sequence: TGTGCCAGCAGCTTAATATATGAGCAGTTCTTC. Full variable domain (rest looked up from reference TRBV7-6 and TRBJ2-1): GAGVSQSPRYKVTKRGQDVALRCDPISGHVSLYWYRQALGQGPEFLTYFNYEAQQDKSGLPNDRFSAERPEGSISTLTIQRTEQRDSAMYRCASSLIYEQFFGPGTRLTVL.

This rearrangement joins TRBV30 to TRBJ1-2; weak D call: TRBD1 (5 bases). Germline V gene sequence: CDR1 GTSNPN, CDR2 SVGIG (reference sequence). CDR3 length equals 15 residues. The ends were cut back, 4 bases at V and 1 base at J, with 16 bases in the middle. CDR3 amino acids: CAWKLLQVLNYGYTF. In nucleotides, the CDR3 is TGTGCCTGGAAGCTCCTACAGGTACTTAACTATGGCTACACCTTC.

The rearrangement links TRBV9 to TRBJ1-6, with D perhaps matching TRBD1 (5 bases). Germline lookup yields CDR1 SGDLS and CDR2 YYNGEE. The germline V and J ends were trimmed by 0 bases and 11 bases, with 12 bases remaining between them. The CDR3 extends over 14 amino acids. CDR3 in DNA: TGTGCCAGCAGCGTAGAGGAGGGGCCGCCACCCCTCCACTTT. This gives the protein CASSVEEGPPPLHF.

The rearrangement uses TRBV3-1 (or the pseudogene TRBV3-2) and TRBJ2-7; tentatively, D is TRBD2 (5 bases). V lost 5 bases and J 4 bases, leaving 12 bases between the germline ends. Germline CDR1 reads LGHDT; CDR2 reads YNNKEL (reference sequence). The CDR3 has 13 residues. CDR3: CASSSGRGYEQYF. The CDR3 nucleotides are TGTGCCAGCAGCTCCGGACGAGGGTACGAGCAGTACTTC.

J is TRBJ2-1 and V is TRBV29-1, with 8 bases that match TRBD1. V lost 8 bases to trimming and J lost 6 bases; unmatched junction nucleotides: 15. The CDR3 has 15 amino acids. Germline V CDR1 and CDR2: SQVTM, ANQGSEA. CDR3 sequence reads: CSFKTADRVPNEQFF. CDR3 nucleotide sequence: TGCAGCTTCAAAACGGCGGACAGGGTGCCCAATGAGCAGTTCTTC.

In regard to this clone: Other DNA sequences from this sample encode an identical CDR3 as well. The rearrangement uses TRBV29-1 and TRBJ2-2; D is uncertain. The V gene lost 4 bases and the J gene lost 3 bases, with 3 bases spanning the gap. Germline V gives CDR1 SQVTM, CDR2 ANQGSEA. The CDR3 contains 11 residues. DNA for the CDR3: TGCAGCGTTGCAGACACCGGGGAGCTGTTTTTT. This codes for CSVADTGELFF.

This chain links TRBV9 with TRBJ2-6; D ambiguous. V lost 3 bases and J 0 bases, leaving 7 bases between the germline ends. This CDR3 comprises 15 residues. The germline gives CDR1 SGDLS, CDR2 YYNGEE. The CDR3 loop reads CASSARYSGANVLTF. CDR3 nucleotide sequence: TGTGCCAGCAGCGCCAGGTACTCTGGGGCCAACGTCCTGACTTTC.

This sequence joins TRBV3-1 (or the pseudogene TRBV3-2) and TRBJ2-3; D may be TRBD1 (5 bases). Germline values: CDR1 LGHDT, CDR2 YNNKEL (reference sequence). The length of the CDR3 is 15 residues. The germline V and J ends were trimmed by 2 bases and 8 bases, with 17 bases remaining between them. The CDR3 DNA is TGTGCCAGCAGCCAAAGCCCTGGGGCCACTTTTACGCAGTATTTT. As protein: CASSQSPGATFTQYF.

This clone was counted once. The identical CDR3 is also encoded by other nucleotide sequences in the sample. The V call is TRBV7-2, the J call TRBJ1-1; TRBD1 agrees at 8 bases. Germline CDR1 and CDR2: SGHTA and FQGNSA. This CDR3 region has 14 residues. Trimming took 3 bases from V and 1 from J; bases not matched to a gene: 1. The CDR3 nucleotides read TGTGCCAGCAGCTTCGGACAGGGGAACACTGAAGCTTTCTTT. Its protein is CASSFGQGNTEAFF.

The V call is TRBV12-3 or TRBV12-4, the J call TRBJ2-7; D not resolved. The CDR3 covers 13 residues. Trimming stripped 2 bases from V and 1 base from J, with 6 bases between. The CDR3: CASSLKQSYEQYF. The CDR3 DNA reads as TGTGCCAGCAGTTTAAAACAGTCCTACGAGCAGTACTTC.

The chain links TRBV14 to TRBJ2-3, with D possibly matching TRBD2 (6 bases). The germline gives CDR1 SGHDN, CDR2 FVKESK. The CDR3 is 14 residues long. Trimming took off 2 bases at V and 11 bases at J, with 17 bases between the two ends. The DNA of the CDR3 is TGTGCCAGCAGCCAATCAACCGCGGGACTGATGCAGTATTTT. It specifies CASSQSTAGLMQYF.

This chain uses TRBV29-1 with TRBJ2-5; D is unresolved. Germline CDR1 reads SQVTM; CDR2 reads ANQGSEA. The CDR3 is made up of 14 amino acids. With 4 bases removed from V and 1 base from J, the gap between germline ends came to 13 bases. The CDR3 spells CSVVLLALQETQYF. As DNA, the CDR3 is TGCAGCGTTGTTCTGTTGGCCCTCCAAGAGACCCAGTACTTC.